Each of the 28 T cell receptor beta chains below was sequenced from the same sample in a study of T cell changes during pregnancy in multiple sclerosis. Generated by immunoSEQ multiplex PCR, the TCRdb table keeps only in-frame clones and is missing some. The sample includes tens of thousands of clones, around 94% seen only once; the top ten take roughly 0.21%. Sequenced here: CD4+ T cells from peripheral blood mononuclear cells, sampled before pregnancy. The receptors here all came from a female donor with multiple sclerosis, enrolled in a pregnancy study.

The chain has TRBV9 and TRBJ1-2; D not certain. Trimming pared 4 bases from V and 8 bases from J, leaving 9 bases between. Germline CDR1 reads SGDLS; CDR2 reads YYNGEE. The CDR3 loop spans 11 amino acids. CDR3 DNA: TGTGCCAGCAGCCCGAACATGGGCTACACCTTC. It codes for CASSPNMGYTF.

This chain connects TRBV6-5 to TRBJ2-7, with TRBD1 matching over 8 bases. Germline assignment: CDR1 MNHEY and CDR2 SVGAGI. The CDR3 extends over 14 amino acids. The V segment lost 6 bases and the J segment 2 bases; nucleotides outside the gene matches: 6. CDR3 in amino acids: CASSLGQATYEQYF. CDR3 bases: TGTGCCAGCAGCCTGGGACAGGCAACCTACGAGCAGTACTTC.

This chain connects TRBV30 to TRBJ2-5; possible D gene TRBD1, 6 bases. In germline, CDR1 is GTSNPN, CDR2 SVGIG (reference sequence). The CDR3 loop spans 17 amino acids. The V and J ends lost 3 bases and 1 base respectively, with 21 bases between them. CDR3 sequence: CAWRGAYASTTQETQYF. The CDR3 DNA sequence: TGTGCCTGGAGGGGGGCTTACGCTTCGACCACCCAAGAGACCCAGTACTTC.

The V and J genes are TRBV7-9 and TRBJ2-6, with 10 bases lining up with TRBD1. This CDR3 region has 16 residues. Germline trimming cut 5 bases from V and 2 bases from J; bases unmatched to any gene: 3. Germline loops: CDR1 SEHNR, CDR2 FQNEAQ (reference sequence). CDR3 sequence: CASSRTGGTGANVLTF. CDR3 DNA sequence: TGTGCCAGCAGCAGGACAGGGGGGACTGGGGCCAACGTCCTGACTTTC.

CDR3 sequence: CASSPPSGQNTEAFF. Written as DNA, the CDR3 is TGTGCCAGCTCACCACCTTCGGGACAGAACACTGAAGCTTTCTTT. The rearrangement uses TRBV18 and TRBJ1-1, with TRBD1 as a possible D gene (6 bases). Trimming shortened V by 0 bases and J by 1 base, and 9 bases separated the two germline ends. Germline CDR1 and CDR2: KGHSH and LQKENI. CDR3 size: 15 residues.

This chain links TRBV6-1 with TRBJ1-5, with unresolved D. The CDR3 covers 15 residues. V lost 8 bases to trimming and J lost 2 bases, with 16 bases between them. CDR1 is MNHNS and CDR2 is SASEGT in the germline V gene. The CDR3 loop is CASLNVAPGNQPQHF. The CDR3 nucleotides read TGTGCCAGCCTGAACGTAGCCCCGGGCAATCAGCCCCAGCATTTT.

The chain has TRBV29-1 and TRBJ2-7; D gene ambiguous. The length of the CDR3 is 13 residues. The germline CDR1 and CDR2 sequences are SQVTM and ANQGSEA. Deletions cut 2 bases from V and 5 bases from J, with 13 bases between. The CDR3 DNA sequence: TGCAGCGTTGAACTGTCCAGGATCAACGAGCAGTACTTC. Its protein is CSVELSRINEQYF.

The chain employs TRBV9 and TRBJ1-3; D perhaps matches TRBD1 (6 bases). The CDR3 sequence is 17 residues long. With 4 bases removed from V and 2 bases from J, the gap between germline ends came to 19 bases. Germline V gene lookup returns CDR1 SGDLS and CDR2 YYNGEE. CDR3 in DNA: TGTGCCAGCAGCCAGGGACACCTGGTAGGCACTGGAAACACCATATATTTT. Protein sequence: CASSQGHLVGTGNTIYF.

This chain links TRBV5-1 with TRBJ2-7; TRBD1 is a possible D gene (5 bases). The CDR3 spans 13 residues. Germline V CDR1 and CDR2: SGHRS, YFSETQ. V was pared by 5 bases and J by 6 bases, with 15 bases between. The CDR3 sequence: CASSYPQGGEQYF. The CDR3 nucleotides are TGCGCCAGCAGTTACCCCCAGGGTGGCGAGCAGTACTTC. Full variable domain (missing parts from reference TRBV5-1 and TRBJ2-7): KAGVTQTPRYLIKTRGQQVTLSCSPISGHRSVSWYQQTPGQGLQFLFEYFSETQRNKGNFPGRFSGRQFSNSRSEMNVSTLELGDSALYLCASSYPQGGEQYFGPGTRLTVT.

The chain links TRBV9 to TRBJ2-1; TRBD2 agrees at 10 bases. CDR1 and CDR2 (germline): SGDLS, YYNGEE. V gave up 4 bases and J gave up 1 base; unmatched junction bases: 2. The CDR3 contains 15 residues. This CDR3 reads CASSHSGGSYNEQFF. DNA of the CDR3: TGTGCCAGCAGCCATAGCGGGGGGTCCTACAATGAGCAGTTCTTC.

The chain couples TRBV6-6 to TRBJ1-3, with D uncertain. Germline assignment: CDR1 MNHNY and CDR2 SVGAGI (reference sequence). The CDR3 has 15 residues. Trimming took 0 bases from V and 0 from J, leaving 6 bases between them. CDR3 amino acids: CASSYSTGSGNTIYF. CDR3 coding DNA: TGTGCCAGCAGTTACTCGACGGGCTCTGGAAACACCATATATTTT.

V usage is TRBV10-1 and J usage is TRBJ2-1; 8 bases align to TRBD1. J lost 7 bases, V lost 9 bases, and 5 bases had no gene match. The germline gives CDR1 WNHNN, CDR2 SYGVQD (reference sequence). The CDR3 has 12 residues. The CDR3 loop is CASSRDRNEQFF. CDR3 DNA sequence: TGCGCCAGTTCCCGGGACAGGAATGAGCAGTTCTTC.

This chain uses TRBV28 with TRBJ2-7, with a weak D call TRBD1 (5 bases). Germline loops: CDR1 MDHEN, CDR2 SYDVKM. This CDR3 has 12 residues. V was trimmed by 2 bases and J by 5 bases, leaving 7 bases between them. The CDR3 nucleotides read TGTGCCAGCAGTTTACAGGGTCACGAGCAGTACTTC. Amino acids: CASSLQGHEQYF.

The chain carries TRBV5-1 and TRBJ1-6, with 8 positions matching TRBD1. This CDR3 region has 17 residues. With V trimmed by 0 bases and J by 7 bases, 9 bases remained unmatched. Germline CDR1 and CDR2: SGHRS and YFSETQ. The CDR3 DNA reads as TGCGCCAGCAGCTTGGCCGACCAGGGGGCAGGGAATTCACCCCTCCACTTT. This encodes CASSLADQGAGNSPLHF.

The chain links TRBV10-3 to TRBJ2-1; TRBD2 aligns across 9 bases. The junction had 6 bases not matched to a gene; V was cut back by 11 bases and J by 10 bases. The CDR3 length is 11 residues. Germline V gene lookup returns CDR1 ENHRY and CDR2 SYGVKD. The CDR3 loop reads CALLAGTEQFF. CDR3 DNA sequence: TGTGCCCTTCTAGCGGGGACAGAGCAGTTCTTC.

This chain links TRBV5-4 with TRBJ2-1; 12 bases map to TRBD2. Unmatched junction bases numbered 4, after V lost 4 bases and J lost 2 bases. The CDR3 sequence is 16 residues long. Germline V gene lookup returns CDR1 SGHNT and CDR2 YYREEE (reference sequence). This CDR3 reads CASSPGLAGTYNEQFF. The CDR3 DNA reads TGTGCCAGCAGCCCCGGACTAGCGGGAACCTACAATGAGCAGTTCTTC.

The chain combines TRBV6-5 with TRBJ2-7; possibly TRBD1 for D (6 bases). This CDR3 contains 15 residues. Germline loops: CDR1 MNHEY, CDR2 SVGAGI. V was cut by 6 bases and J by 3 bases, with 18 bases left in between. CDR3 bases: TGTGCCAGCAGCAAGACAGGCCCCGTCCACTACGAGCAGTACTTC. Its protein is CASSKTGPVHYEQYF.

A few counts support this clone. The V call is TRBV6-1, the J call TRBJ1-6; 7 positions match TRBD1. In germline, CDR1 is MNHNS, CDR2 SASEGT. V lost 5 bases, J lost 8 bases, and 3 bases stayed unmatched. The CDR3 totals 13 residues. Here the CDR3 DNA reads TGTGCCAGCAGTCCGACAGGGTATTCACCCCTCCACTTT. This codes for CASSPTGYSPLHF.

This CDR3 reads CASTRTGRTEAFF. The CDR3 coding sequence is TGCGCCAGCACCCGGACAGGGAGGACTGAAGCTTTCTTT. The J gene is TRBJ1-1, the V gene TRBV5-1; TRBD1 agrees at 8 bases. V lost 6 bases and J lost 5; bases outside the gene matches: 6. Germline V gene lookup returns CDR1 SGHRS and CDR2 YFSETQ. CDR3 size: 13 residues.

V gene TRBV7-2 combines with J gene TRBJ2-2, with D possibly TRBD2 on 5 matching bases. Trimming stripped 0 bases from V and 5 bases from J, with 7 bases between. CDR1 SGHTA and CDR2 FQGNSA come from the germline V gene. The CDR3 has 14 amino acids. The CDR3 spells CASSLARETGELFF. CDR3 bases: TGTGCCAGCAGCTTAGCTAGGGAGACCGGGGAGCTGTTTTTT.

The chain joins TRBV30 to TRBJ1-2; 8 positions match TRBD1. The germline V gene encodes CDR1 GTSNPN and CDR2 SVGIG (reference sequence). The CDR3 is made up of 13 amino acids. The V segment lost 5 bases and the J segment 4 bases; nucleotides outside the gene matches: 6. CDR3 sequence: CAWDRGKAYGYTF. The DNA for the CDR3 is TGTGCCTGGGACAGGGGAAAAGCCTATGGCTACACCTTC.

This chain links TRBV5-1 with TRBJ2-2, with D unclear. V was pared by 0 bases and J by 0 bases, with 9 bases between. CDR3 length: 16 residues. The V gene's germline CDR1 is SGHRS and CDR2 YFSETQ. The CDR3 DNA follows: TGCGCCAGCAGCTTGGATGCCAGGACGAACACCGGGGAGCTGTTTTTT. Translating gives CASSLDARTNTGELFF.

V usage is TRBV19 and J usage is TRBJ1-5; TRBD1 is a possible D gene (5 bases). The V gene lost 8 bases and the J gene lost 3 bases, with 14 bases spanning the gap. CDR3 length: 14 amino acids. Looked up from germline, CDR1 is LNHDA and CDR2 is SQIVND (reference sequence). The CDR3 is CASRGERLNQPQHF. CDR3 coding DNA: TGTGCCAGTCGGGGGGAAAGGCTCAATCAGCCCCAGCATTTT.

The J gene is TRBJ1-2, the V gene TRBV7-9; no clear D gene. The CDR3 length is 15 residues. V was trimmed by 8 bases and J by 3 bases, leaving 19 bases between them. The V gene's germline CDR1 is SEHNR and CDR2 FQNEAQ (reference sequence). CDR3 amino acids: CASGFSGRADYGYTF. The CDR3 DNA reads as TGTGCCAGCGGATTTTCTGGGAGGGCCGACTATGGCTACACCTTC.

The CDR3 reads CASSLPGQGRNEQFF. CDR3 bases: TGTGCCAGCAGCTTACCGGGACAGGGGAGGAATGAGCAGTTCTTC. The rearrangement joins TRBV11-3 to TRBJ2-1; 10 positions match TRBD1. Germline CDR1 SGHNT, CDR2 YENEEA. Trimming cost V 2 bases and J 7 bases; bases outside gene matches: 5. The CDR3 consists of 15 residues.

CDR3 DNA sequence: TGCGCCAGCAGCAGAACTCCGGGACTTACCATCGAGCAGTTCTTC. The encoded protein is CASSRTPGLTIEQFF. This rearrangement joins TRBV5-1 to TRBJ2-1; possible D gene TRBD2, 6 bases. Germline V lookup: CDR1 SGHRS, CDR2 YFSETQ. The V gene lost 4 bases and the J gene lost 10 bases, with 21 bases spanning the gap. This CDR3 region has 15 residues.

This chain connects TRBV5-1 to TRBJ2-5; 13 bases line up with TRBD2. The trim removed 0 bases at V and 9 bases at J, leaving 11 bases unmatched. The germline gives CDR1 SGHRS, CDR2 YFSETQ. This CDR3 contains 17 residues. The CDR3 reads CASSLAPTSGGTAAQYF. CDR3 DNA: TGCGCCAGCAGCTTGGCGCCGACTAGCGGGGGGACGGCGGCCCAGTACTTC.

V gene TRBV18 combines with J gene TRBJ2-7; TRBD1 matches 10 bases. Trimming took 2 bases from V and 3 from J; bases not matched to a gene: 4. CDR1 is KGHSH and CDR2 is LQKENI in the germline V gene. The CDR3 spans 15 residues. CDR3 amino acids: CASSPAGQGYYEQYF. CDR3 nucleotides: TGTGCCAGCTCACCAGCGGGACAGGGGTACTACGAGCAGTACTTC.